This TCR beta chain was profiled in a study of glioma-infiltrating T cells. Study findings and constraints: Tissue and blood shared very few CDR3 sequences. Tissue-blood divergence was below expectation in non-neoplastic patients, above in gliomas.

The CDR3 is made up of 13 amino acids. The V and J ends lost 4 bases and 7 bases respectively, with 11 bases between them. The germline gives CDR1 SNHLY, CDR2 FYNNEI. Turning to this clonotype: Its target is not known.

Amplification of TCR alpha and beta CDR3 regions from RNA used iRepertoire nested multiplex PCR. One-step reverse transcription and amplification started from roughly 100-400 ng of tissue mRNA or PBMC total RNA. Via MiXCR, TCRdb re-called the multiplex PCR reads, giving one row per CDR3 protein. The data show about 89,000 distinct CDR3 sequences, with 20% to 25% seen just once and more than 6.5% held by the top ten. What was sequenced was glioma tissue, nonneoplastic brain tissue, or PBMCs (not recorded which). This clonotype was obtained from a human donor with low-grade glioma or glioblastoma, undergoing nonglioma brain surgery, or in good health (not recorded which). The V gene is TRBV2, the J gene TRBJ2-1; D ambiguous. CDR3 loop: CASSVTRANEQFF. The CDR3 region has the DNA TGTGCCAGCAGTGTCACAAGGGCGAATGAGCAGTTCTTC.